These T cell receptor beta chains were read from a single sample in a study of T-cell reconstitution after alpha-beta-depleted transplantation in children. MiXCR, applied by TCRdb to the PCR reads, yields one record per CDR3 protein. There are 670,000 or so distinct CDR3 sequences in the sample; around 13% occur only once, and 0.65% to 0.9% lies in the top ten. Sample: PBMCs, taken before TCRalphabeta/CD19-depleted stem cell transplant. The receptors derive from a girl aged 2-9 years with congenital amegakaryocytic thrombocytopenia, due to receive a stem cell transplant. Each CDR3 is given without its conserved first and last residue. The order of the fields is V gene, J gene, CDR3 protein.

>TRBV29-1|TRBJ2-3
SVVGHYTDTQY
>TRBV5-1|TRBJ2-1
ASSLGGPISYNEQF
>TRBV5-1|TRBJ1-4
ASSLVGRRGNEKLF
>TRBV20-1|TRBJ2-7
SATGTSGRNLYEQY
>TRBV4-2|TRBJ2-1
ASSQPPWDNEQF
>TRBV15|TRBJ2-1
ATSRDLRGGGNEQF
>TRBV29-1|TRBJ2-5
SVNRQGGETQY
>TRBV5-6|TRBJ2-5
ASSFKYGGSETQY
>TRBV2|TRBJ2-7
ASSDKGQGYEQY
>TRBV29-1|TRBJ2-3
SVATTGADTQY
>TRBV18|TRBJ2-5
ASSPRLTGGGFD
>TRBV6-5|TRBJ2-1
ASSYSRGHYNEQF
>TRBV10-3|TRBJ2-1
AISEAGGRINEQF
>TRBV7-9|TRBJ1-1
ASSLTREAAF
>TRBV5-1|TRBJ2-1
ASSLAVSYNEQF
>TRBV20-1|TRBJ2-5
SAQNWDSQETQY
>TRBV5-1|TRBJ2-2
ASSLDGVTGELF
>TRBV6-4|TRBJ2-3
ASSDWNSDSTDTQY
>TRBV19|TRBJ2-2
ASKRQGGTGELF
>TRBV29-1|TRBJ2-7
SVVSRTLTYEQY
>TRBV5-1|TRBJ2-1
ASNDPGDEQF
>TRBV10-3|TRBJ2-1
AISDLRQGEYNEQF
>TRBV27|TRBJ2-7
ASSWSGTSYEQY
>TRBV5-1|TRBJ2-7
ASSLGGTLAGYSYEQY
>TRBV11-2|TRBJ1-6
ASSQAGSYNSPLH
>TRBV15|TRBJ2-1
ATSDRVGVVEQF
>TRBV5-1|TRBJ2-3
ASSLGLAGAAQY
>TRBV7-8|TRBJ2-7
ASSARTSGRGEQY
>TRBV5-5|TRBJ2-5
ASNDLGQEETQY
>TRBV29-1|TRBJ2-1
SVLNRDRIPYNEQF
>TRBV28|TRBJ2-2
ASGLAGVTGELF
>TRBV7-8|TRBJ2-7
ASSSGRLTYEQY
>TRBV7-9|TRBJ1-1
ASSRKAEAF
>TRBV4-1|TRBJ2-7
ASSQEVRRGTSYEQY
>TRBV18|TRBJ2-3
ASSPPFQGSADTQY
>TRBV12-3/TRBV12-4|TRBJ1-1
ASSFFGRGQRAF
>TRBV12-3/TRBV12-4|TRBJ2-7
ASSPRTGGPIYEQY
>TRBV5-1|TRBJ2-3
ASSLIRDSNTDTQY
>TRBV5-1|TRBJ2-1
ASSPEPGTSGRKGNEQF
>TRBV7-8|TRBJ2-1
ASSPRLAGSLQGRNEQF
>TRBV6-6|TRBJ2-5
ASRIASQETQY
>TRBV6-1|TRBJ2-2
ASSDGQGAGELF
>TRBV29-1|TRBJ2-1
SVESGRPNFFYNEQF
>TRBV20-1|TRBJ1-5
SARDLDRGYQPQH
>TRBV28|TRBJ1-5
ASSLVRGLGNQPQH
>TRBV7-4|TRBJ2-4
ASSLGPWRAKNIQY
>TRBV20-1|TRBJ2-5
SARAVLAGGPSETQY
>TRBV7-2|TRBJ2-1
ASSLAATAGGNEQF
>TRBV5-1|TRBJ2-7
ASSSGATPPYEQY
>TRBV29-1|TRBJ2-7
SVTDGRGQAYEQY